This TCR beta chain was documented in a study of blood T cell repertoires in COVID-19. Across the whole study: There were acute and convalescent COVID-19 samples, and they came from the United States, Italy and Spain. From T cells, B-cell-depleted T cells, or PBMCs came the material, which was cDNA or gDNA.

This table comes from immunoSEQ multiplex PCR, and its TCRdb copy is limited to in-frame clones, with some not included. The sample shows over 10,000 clones, 70% to 90% of them seen only once. CDR1 and CDR2 from the germline V gene are LGHNT and FRNRAP. This CDR3 contains 15 residues. V shed 3 bases and J shed 8 bases, with 17 bases lying between them. The TCR was taken from a man at least 80 years old with acute or convalescent COVID-19. What was sequenced was peripheral blood. This chain connects TRBV12-5 to TRBJ2-1; possible D gene TRBD1, 6 bases. CDR3: CASGLTFFRGDEQFF. The CDR3 DNA is TGTGCTAGTGGTTTAACGTTCTTCAGGGGAGATGAGCAGTTCTTC.